A selection of T cell receptor beta chains follows, all from one sample in a study of response to subunit inactivated influenza vaccine. Each CDR3 protein is one row after TCRdb ran MiXCR on the RT-PCR reads. The sample has roughly 460,000 distinct CDR3 sequences, roughly 9.7% seen once. Source: PBMCs from blood, taken roughly 45 days after vaccination. Receptor source: a man aged 50 to 60 who received an inactivated influenza vaccine. Both conserved end residues are part of each CDR3. Fields, in order: clone size, V gene, D gene, J gene, CDR3 protein, CDR3 DNA. The D gene is left open where the match is weak. Clone size is not always given. Where it is, it says once, few, many or a class for expanded clones.

clone_size: few; v_call: TRBV20-1; d_call: TRBD2; j_call: TRBJ2-1; cdr3_aa: CSARPPSGTYNEQFF; cdr3_nt: TGCAGTGCTAGACCCCCTAGCGGAACCTACAATGAGCAGTTCTTC
clone_size: many; v_call: TRBV27; d_call: TRBD1; j_call: TRBJ1-2; cdr3_aa: CASSLYQGDIYGYTF; cdr3_nt: TGTGCCAGCAGTTTGTATCAGGGGGACATCTATGGCTACACCTTC
clone_size: few; v_call: TRBV6-5; d_call: .; j_call: TRBJ2-7; cdr3_aa: CASSYEGTPYEQYF; cdr3_nt: TGTGCCAGCAGTTACGAGGGGACCCCCTACGAGCAGTACTTC
clone_size: .; v_call: TRBV6-6; d_call: TRBD1; j_call: TRBJ1-2; cdr3_aa: CASRAGTGLGYTF; cdr3_nt: TGTGCCAGCAGGGCCGGGACAGGGCTTGGCTACACCTTC
clone_size: .; v_call: TRBV28; d_call: .; j_call: TRBJ2-7; cdr3_aa: CASSLSDSSYEQYF; cdr3_nt: TGTGCCAGCAGTTTATCAGACTCCTCCTACGAGCAGTACTTC
clone_size: .; v_call: TRBV5-5; d_call: TRBD2; j_call: TRBJ2-7; cdr3_aa: CASSLAKAPGGSEQYF; cdr3_nt: TGTGCCAGCAGCTTGGCCAAGGCCCCGGGGGGAAGCGAGCAGTACTTC
clone_size: many; v_call: TRBV12-3/TRBV12-4; d_call: .; j_call: TRBJ2-5; cdr3_aa: CASSFGQGRAETQYF; cdr3_nt: TGTGCCAGCAGTTTCGGCCAGGGACGGGCAGAGACCCAGTACTTC
clone_size: few; v_call: TRBV5-1; d_call: TRBD1; j_call: TRBJ2-5; cdr3_aa: CASSLGTAEETQYF; cdr3_nt: TGCGCCAGCAGCCTCGGGACAGCCGAAGAGACCCAGTACTTC
clone_size: .; v_call: TRBV5-1; d_call: .; j_call: TRBJ2-5; cdr3_aa: CASTSEMGLPETQYF; cdr3_nt: TGCGCCAGTACCTCGGAGATGGGACTTCCAGAGACCCAGTACTTC
clone_size: .; v_call: TRBV6-1; d_call: .; j_call: TRBJ1-5; cdr3_aa: CASSEFAVTGQPQHF; cdr3_nt: TGTGCCAGCAGTGAATTTGCCGTGACAGGACAGCCCCAGCATTTT
clone_size: .; v_call: TRBV20-1; d_call: TRBD1; j_call: TRBJ1-4; cdr3_aa: CSARAPGTENEKLFF; cdr3_nt: TGCAGTGCTAGAGCCCCCGGGACAGAAAATGAAAAACTGTTTTTT